The 25 T cell receptor beta chains in this list originate from one sample, sequenced in a study of PD-1 blockade in classical Hodgkin lymphoma. Only in-frame clones appear in the TCRdb table, and some are missing; sequencing was by immunoSEQ multiplex PCR. The table lists tens of thousands of clones, around 85% of them singletons. Indicated time point: cycle 4 day 1 (C4D1), after six to seven weeks of nivolumab. All patients relapsed after autologous stem cell transplantation, and brentuximab vedotin exposure varied. Magnetic negative selection was used to purify CD4+ T cells from thawed PBMCs. The sample in question was CD4+ T cells from blood, obtained before the fourth cycle of nivolumab. These receptors all come from a human donor with classical Hodgkin lymphoma.

The gene calls are TRBV10-3 and TRBJ2-7; perhaps TRBD2 as D (6 bases). Trimming cost V 5 bases and J 6 bases, with 14 bases left between them. The germline V gene encodes CDR1 ENHRY and CDR2 SYGVKD. The CDR3 is 13 residues long. CDR3 sequence reads: CAISTGGTGEQYF. CDR3 in DNA: TGTGCCATCAGTACCGGTGGGACTGGCGAGCAGTACTTC.

This chain links TRBV7-6 with TRBJ2-6; no firm D call. The length of the CDR3 is 13 residues. Trimming left V 0 bases short and J 4 bases short, with 1 base between. Germline V gives CDR1 SGHVS, CDR2 FNYEAQ. The CDR3: CASSLAGANVLTF. CDR3 sequence (DNA): TGTGCCAGCAGCTTAGCCGGGGCCAACGTCCTGACTTTC.

This chain connects TRBV6-1 to TRBJ2-5, with 7 bases matching TRBD2. V trimming: 4 bases; J trimming: 2 bases; junction bases outside the gene matches: 10. CDR3 size: 16 residues. Germline V gene data show CDR1 as MNHNS and CDR2 as SASEGT. Written as DNA, the CDR3 is TGTGCCAGCAGTGGTCCAGCGGGGACCCTTCAAGAGACCCAGTACTTC. Translated, it gives CASSGPAGTLQETQYF.

The rearrangement joins TRBV6-6 to TRBJ2-7; the D gene is possibly TRBD1 (6 bases). CDR1 and CDR2 from the germline V gene are MNHNY and SVGAGI (reference sequence). V was shortened by 0 bases and J by 6 bases, with 15 bases between the two germline ends. CDR3 size: 15 residues. The CDR3 here is CASSYSGHPGSEQYF. The CDR3 DNA reads as TGTGCCAGCAGTTACTCGGGACATCCAGGTTCCGAGCAGTACTTC.

The V and J genes are TRBV5-1 and TRBJ2-1, with 9 bases matching TRBD2. Germline V gene sequence: CDR1 SGHRS, CDR2 YFSETQ. Losses at the gene ends were 4 bases for V and 1 base for J; bases not matched to a gene: 6. The CDR3 sequence is 16 residues long. This chain's CDR3 is CASSARLADSYNEQFF. The CDR3 region has the DNA TGCGCCAGCAGCGCCCGACTAGCGGATTCCTACAATGAGCAGTTCTTC.

CDR3 DNA: TGTGCCAGCAGTACCCCGGACAGGTTTAAGCCCCAGCATTTT. Translated, it gives CASSTPDRFKPQHF. The chain links TRBV28 to TRBJ1-5; TRBD1 agrees at 7 bases. CDR3 size: 14 residues. The V gene end was trimmed by 5 bases and the J gene end by 8 bases; junction bases not matched to a gene: 9. CDR1 MDHEN and CDR2 SYDVKM come from the germline V gene. The variable domain in full, with the rest retrieved from reference TRBV28 and TRBJ1-5, is DVKVTQSSRYLVKRTGEKVFLECVQDMDHENMFWYRQDPGLGLRLIYFSYDVKMKEKGDIPEGYSVSREKKERFSLILESASTNQTSMYLCASSTPDRFKPQHFGDGTRLSIL.

The chain links TRBV5-6 to TRBJ2-1; 8 bases match TRBD1. With 5 bases clipped from V and 5 bases from J, the junction kept 9 bases outside the gene matches. This CDR3 has 15 amino acids. The germline CDR1 and CDR2 sequences are SGHDT and YYEEEE. The CDR3 loop reads CASRPTGTGNNEQFF. The CDR3 DNA is TGTGCCAGCAGGCCGACCGGGACAGGAAACAATGAGCAGTTCTTC.

The rearrangement uses TRBV19 and TRBJ1-2; D might be TRBD1 (6 bases). Germline V gene lookup returns CDR1 LNHDA and CDR2 SQIVND (reference sequence). The CDR3 has 12 residues. Trimming took off 6 bases at V and 4 bases at J, with 9 bases between the two ends. CDR3 nucleotides: TGTGCCAGTAGGCAGGGGCTCTATGGCTACACCTTC. Encoded protein: CASRQGLYGYTF.

The genes are TRBV9 and TRBJ2-2; 8 nucleotides match TRBD2. CDR1 and CDR2 from the germline V gene are SGDLS and YYNGEE. This CDR3 comprises 18 residues. Unmatched junction bases numbered 12, after V lost 2 bases and J lost 3 bases. In nucleotides, the CDR3 is TGTGCCAGCAGCGTCCGGAGTGCAACTAGCGGATACACCGGGGAGCTGTTTTTT. This sequence encodes CASSVRSATSGYTGELFF.

The V gene is TRBV18, the J gene TRBJ2-1; 12 bases line up with TRBD2. V gave up 5 bases and J gave up 6 bases; unmatched junction bases: 20. This CDR3 is 20 amino acids long. Germline CDR1 reads KGHSH; CDR2 reads LQKENI. This CDR3 reads CASSTSNPGLAGGTLNEQFF. CDR3 nucleotide sequence: TGTGCCAGCTCAACCTCGAACCCGGGACTAGCGGGCGGTACTCTCAATGAGCAGTTCTTC. Complete variable domain (other parts from reference TRBV18 and TRBJ2-1): NAGVMQNPRHLVRRRGQEARLRCSPMKGHSHVYWYRQLPEEGLKFMVYLQKENIIDESGMPKERFSAEFPKEGPSILRIQQVVRGDSAAYFCASSTSNPGLAGGTLNEQFFGPGTRLTVL.

J is TRBJ2-7 and V is TRBV5-1, with D hard to call. V lost 2 bases, J lost 3 bases, and 6 bases lay in between. The CDR3 has 12 residues. Germline V gene lookup returns CDR1 SGHRS and CDR2 YFSETQ. Here the CDR3 reads CASSFLGYEQYF. CDR3 sequence (DNA): TGCGCCAGCAGCTTTCTCGGCTACGAGCAGTACTTC.

This clone was picked up one time. V usage is TRBV7-3 and J usage is TRBJ1-3, with TRBD1 identical over 7 bases. V lost 3 bases and J lost 4; bases outside the gene matches: 6. The CDR3 extends over 15 amino acids. Germline CDR1 reads SGHTA; CDR2 reads FQGTGA. Written as DNA, the CDR3 is TGTGCCAGCAGCTTCACAGGGGATAACGGAAACACCATATATTTT. Its translation: CASSFTGDNGNTIYF.

The chain recombines TRBV2 with TRBJ2-5; D unresolved. The V gene's germline CDR1 is SNHLY and CDR2 FYNNEI. The CDR3 consists of 12 residues. V shed 4 bases and J shed 2 bases, with 5 bases lying between them. This CDR3 is CASSVVQETQYF. As DNA, the CDR3 is TGTGCCAGCAGTGTTGTGCAAGAGACCCAGTACTTC.

This clone was recorded a few times. The rearrangement uses TRBV19 and TRBJ2-5, with 7 bases fitting TRBD2. The trim removed 3 bases at V and 5 bases at J, leaving 12 bases unmatched. The germline V gene encodes CDR1 LNHDA and CDR2 SQIVND (reference sequence). This CDR3 comprises 16 residues. The CDR3 nucleotides are TGTGCCAGTAGTATTTTTACGGGAGGACCAAGGGAGACCCAGTACTTC. Its translation is CASSIFTGGPRETQYF.

CDR3 residues: CASSIPGHAGVTSEETQYF. As DNA, the CDR3 is TGTGCCAGTAGTATTCCGGGTCACGCGGGCGTTACCTCAGAAGAGACCCAGTACTTC. V is TRBV19 and J is TRBJ2-5, with D possibly TRBD2 on 5 matching bases. V was trimmed by 3 bases and J by 3 bases, leaving 26 bases between them. From germline, CDR1 is LNHDA and CDR2 SQIVND (reference sequence). This CDR3 comprises 19 residues.

The CDR3 DNA reads as TGTGCCAGCAGCCTACAACCCCTGACAGATAGCTCCTACGAGCAGTACTTC. Translation gives CASSLQPLTDSSYEQYF. The chain has TRBV7-8 and TRBJ2-7; D might be TRBD1 (5 bases). V was pared by 5 bases and J by 0 bases, with 20 bases between. This CDR3 region has 17 residues. The germline V gene encodes CDR1 SGHVS and CDR2 FQNEAQ.

The rearrangement links TRBV30 to TRBJ1-1; 10 bases fit TRBD1. The CDR3 totals 18 residues. Per the germline V gene, CDR1 is GTSNPN and CDR2 is SVGIG (reference sequence). After removal of 1 base from V and 1 base from J, the junction contained 12 bases not matched to a gene. CDR3 bases: TGTGCCTGGAGTGATGCGGCGGGACAGGGGCAAAAGAACACTGAAGCTTTCTTT. This codes for CAWSDAAGQGQKNTEAFF.

V usage is TRBV19 and J usage is TRBJ1-5; D is perhaps TRBD1 (5 bases). Per germline, CDR1 LNHDA and CDR2 SQIVND (reference sequence). The CDR3 is 15 amino acids. V lost 4 bases, J lost 4 bases, and 14 bases lay in between. The CDR3 DNA is TGTGCCAGTAGTAGCCAGACAGCGACAAATCAGCCCCAGCATTTT. Its translation: CASSSQTATNQPQHF.

The chain couples TRBV19 to TRBJ2-7, with 11 bases identical to TRBD2. This CDR3 is built from 15 residues. The germline CDR1 and CDR2 sequences are LNHDA and SQIVND (reference sequence). V dropped 10 bases and J dropped 2; count of bases not matched to a gene: 10. The CDR3 coding sequence is TGTGCCACCAAGCCCCTAGCGGGGGGCACCTACGAGCAGTACTTC. Its protein product is CATKPLAGGTYEQYF.

The chain has TRBV6-5 and TRBJ2-3, with D perhaps TRBD2 (5 bases). With 2 bases removed from V and 4 bases from J, the gap between germline ends came to 13 bases. The CDR3 has 15 amino acids. Germline CDR1 MNHEY, CDR2 SVGAGI. CDR3 in amino acids: CASSYAGRAPDTQYF. The CDR3 DNA reads as TGTGCCAGCAGTTACGCGGGTAGGGCCCCAGATACGCAGTATTTT.

The chain uses TRBV6-5 and TRBJ2-2, with D perhaps given as TRBD1 or TRBD2 (5 bases each). The CDR3 spans 12 residues. Per the germline V gene, CDR1 is MNHEY and CDR2 is SVGAGI. The DNA for the CDR3 is TGTGCAGAACTGGGGGACACCGGGGAGCTGTTTTTT. It yields the protein CAELGDTGELFF.

The chain carries TRBV5-1 and TRBJ2-5, with D unclear. Germline loops: CDR1 SGHRS, CDR2 YFSETQ. This CDR3 region has 14 residues. V was shortened by 2 bases and J by 1 base, with 9 bases between the two germline ends. CDR3 DNA sequence: TGCGCCAGCAGCTTAGATGTTGGCCAAGAGACCCAGTACTTC. It encodes CASSLDVGQETQYF. The full variable domain, completed using reference TRBV5-1 and TRBJ2-5, is KAGVTQTPRYLIKTRGQQVTLSCSPISGHRSVSWYQQTPGQGLQFLFEYFSETQRNKGNFPGRFSGRQFSNSRSEMNVSTLELGDSALYLCASSLDVGQETQYFGPGTRLLVL.

The CDR3 region is CASSLSGRGGELFF. The CDR3, as DNA: TGTGCCAGCAGTTTATCAGGGCGCGGCGGGGAGCTGTTTTTT. The rearrangement joins TRBV27 to TRBJ2-2, with D uncertain. The V gene lost 0 bases and the J gene lost 7 bases, with 9 bases spanning the gap. The germline CDR1 and CDR2 sequences are MNHEY and SMNVEV (reference sequence). The CDR3 runs to 14 residues.

This rearrangement joins TRBV6-5 to TRBJ1-1; the match to TRBD1 covers 7 bases. The germline gives CDR1 MNHEY, CDR2 SVGAGI. Trimming took 7 bases from V and 6 from J; bases not matched to a gene: 5. The CDR3 covers 12 residues. The CDR3 DNA reads TGTGCCAGCAAGGACAGGAGTGCTGAAGCTTTCTTT. Its translation: CASKDRSAEAFF.

The chain employs TRBV7-6 and TRBJ1-4, with D possibly matching TRBD1 (6 bases). This CDR3 spans 17 amino acids. The V and J ends lost 3 bases and 4 bases respectively, with 18 bases between them. Per germline, CDR1 SGHVS and CDR2 FNYEAQ. DNA for the CDR3: TGTGCCAGCAGCTTTTCCTCGAACAGGGAAAATAATGAAAAACTGTTTTTT. It encodes CASSFSSNRENNEKLFF.